Presented here are 10 T cell receptor beta chains from one specimen sequenced in a study of CD8 T cells in ankylosing spondylitis (dated by TCRdb to the late 2010s). The library was prepared using 5' RACE. TCRdb names Illumina HiSeq 2500 as the instrument used. TCRdb applied fastp at Q25 and MiXCR to the public reads, then kept only in-frame beta chains. One record per CDR3 amino acid sequence lists the most common genes and DNA. This sample lists 250,000 or so distinct CDR3 sequences; more than 20% were detected once. The ten largest clones capture 0.6% to 0.75% of the sample. Input material: blood, either unsorted or a sorted T cell fraction (not recorded which). The receptors shown here come from a male donor with ankylosing spondylitis or in good health (not recorded which).

The rearrangement joins TRBV20-1 to TRBJ1-6; no clear D gene. Germline CDR1 and CDR2: DFQATT and SNEGSKA (reference sequence). V was clipped by 3 bases and J by 16 bases, with 10 bases between them. The CDR3 loop spans 10 amino acids. In DNA, the CDR3 is TGCAGTGCTAGTGTCGCGCGTCTCCACTTT. Residues: CSASVARLHF.

A remark on this clonotype: This may be a read error: a much more frequent sequence differs by one nucleotide. The V gene is TRBV11-2, the J gene TRBJ2-1; D ambiguous. Trimming pared 7 bases from V and 8 bases from J, leaving 18 bases between. Germline CDR1 is SGHAT and CDR2 is FQNNGV. CDR3 length: 14 residues. The CDR3 nucleotides are TGTGCCAGCACCTATGGTTTCAGTGGTGATGAGCAGTTCTTC. It is translated as CASTYGFSGDEQFF.

The rearrangement joins TRBV15 to TRBJ2-3, with D possibly being TRBD1 (5 bases). The CDR3 length is 14 residues. Germline V lookup: CDR1 LNHNV, CDR2 YYDKDF (reference sequence). V lost 0 bases and J 6 bases, leaving 10 bases between the germline ends. DNA for the CDR3: TGTGCCACCAGCAGAGACTATAAGGGGGATACGCAGTATTTT. This gives the protein CATSRDYKGDTQYF. Full variable domain (remainder filled in from reference TRBV15 and TRBJ2-3): DAMVIQNPRYQVTQFGKPVTLSCSQTLNHNVMYWYQQKSSQAPKLLFHYYDKDFNNEADTPDNFQSRRPNTSFCFLDIRSPGLGDTAMYLCATSRDYKGDTQYFGPGTRLTVL.

The chain links TRBV5-1 to TRBJ2-1; D is uncertain. Trimming stripped 4 bases from V and 2 bases from J, with 10 bases between. This CDR3 has 14 amino acids. Germline V gene sequence: CDR1 SGHRS, CDR2 YFSETQ. CDR3 amino acids: CASSIWGTYNEQFF. The CDR3, as DNA: TGCGCCAGCAGCATATGGGGAACCTACAATGAGCAGTTCTTC.

In this sample, this clonotype turned up once. The chain recombines TRBV7-2 with TRBJ2-1, with D perhaps given as TRBD1 or TRBD2 (5 bases each). This CDR3 contains 12 residues. Germline CDR1 SGHTA, CDR2 FQGNSA. The V and J ends lost 2 bases and 12 bases respectively, with 11 bases between them. CDR3 bases: TGTGCCAGCAGCTTAATACCGGGACGGCAGTTCTTC. Its protein is CASSLIPGRQFF. Variable domain in full (rest from reference TRBV7-2 and TRBJ2-1): GAGVSQSPSNKVTEKGKDVELRCDPISGHTALYWYRQSLGQGLEFLIYFQGNSAPDKSGLPSDRFSAERTGGSVSTLTIQRTQQEDSAVYLCASSLIPGRQFFGPGTRLTVL.

The chain combines TRBV9 with TRBJ2-3; 8 bases fit TRBD1. The germline CDR1 and CDR2 sequences are SGDLS and YYNGEE. This CDR3 is built from 15 residues. After removal of 4 bases from V and 2 bases from J, the junction contained 6 bases not matched to a gene. Here the CDR3 reads CASSFGQGFTDTQYF. The CDR3 DNA follows: TGTGCCAGCAGCTTTGGACAGGGCTTCACAGATACGCAGTATTTT.

This clonotype was detected many times. The chain combines TRBV6-5 with TRBJ2-5; the match to TRBD1 covers 7 bases. Germline V lookup: CDR1 MNHEY, CDR2 SVGAGI. This CDR3 is built from 13 residues. Trimming at V came to 6 bases and at J to 5 bases, leaving 6 bases not matched to a gene. In DNA, the CDR3 is TGTGCCAGCAGGTTACAGGGGCCGGAGACCCAGTACTTC. As protein: CASRLQGPETQYF.

The chain combines TRBV29-1 with TRBJ2-5; tentative D call: TRBD1 (6 bases). Germline V CDR1 and CDR2: SQVTM, ANQGSEA. This CDR3 contains 15 residues. Trimming stripped 7 bases from V and 1 base from J, with 19 bases between. CDR3 loop: CSAIIPGQPQETQYF. As DNA, the CDR3 is TGCAGCGCCATAATTCCCGGACAGCCCCAAGAGACCCAGTACTTC.

This clonotype appeared many times. This chain connects TRBV29-1 to TRBJ2-3, with D unresolved. The V end was cut by 7 bases, the J end by 3 bases, with 11 bases between. Germline V gives CDR1 SQVTM, CDR2 ANQGSEA. This CDR3 region has 12 residues. In nucleotides, the CDR3 is TGCAGCGCTGAGCCGGCAACAGATACGCAGTATTTT. Translation: CSAEPATDTQYF.

This clonotype was counted many times. This chain uses TRBV12-3 or TRBV12-4 with TRBJ2-4, with D possibly matching TRBD2 (6 bases). V dropped 8 bases and J dropped 6 bases, with 20 bases sitting between them. CDR3 length: 15 amino acids. This CDR3 is CASRGWRGSVNIQYF. The CDR3, as DNA: TGTGCCAGCCGGGGTTGGAGGGGCTCGGTAAACATTCAGTACTTC.